A single sample is the source of the 16 T cell receptor beta chains below, sequenced in a study of human T cells and chemical hapten exposure. Documented time point: patch test 1, 2 weeks after DPC sensitization. Treatment noted: therapeutic diphenylcyclopropenone sensitization with weekly scalp DPC. TCRdb processed the RACE reads anew with MiXCR; each CDR3 protein has one entry. This sample yields 300,000 to 400,000 distinct CDR3 sequences, of which around 6.9% are seen a single time; more than 7% belongs to the top ten. The sample was whole blood, taken in connection with sensitization to the hapten diphenylcyclopropenone (DPC). These receptors were taken from a woman under 30 with alopecia areata. Some clones in this sample may be carry-over from other donors' samples.

This clonotype was seen a handful of times. The genes are TRBV7-3 and TRBJ1-1, with D possibly TRBD1 on 5 matching bases. Between the trimmed V and J ends, which lost 2 bases and 3 bases, there was a span of 13 bases. Looked up from germline, CDR1 is SGHTA and CDR2 is FQGTGA. CDR3 length: 15 residues. CDR3 region: CASSLLGAADTEAFF. CDR3 nucleotides: TGTGCCAGCAGCTTATTAGGGGCTGCGGACACTGAAGCTTTCTTT.

The table lists this clonotype with many counts. The V and J genes are TRBV5-1 and TRBJ2-3; D ambiguous. The CDR3 runs to 14 residues. Germline V gene lookup returns CDR1 SGHRS and CDR2 YFSETQ. The ends were cut back, 5 bases at V and 4 bases at J, with 14 bases in the middle. CDR3 DNA: TGCGCCAGCAGTAGTGGGGTCGGAGCAGATACGCAGTATTTT. Its translation is CASSSGVGADTQYF.

Ten or more counts support this clonotype. The rearrangement uses TRBV5-1 and TRBJ2-1; TRBD1 agrees at 10 bases. The junction had 4 bases not matched to a gene; V was cut back by 2 bases and J by 8 bases. Per the germline V gene, CDR1 is SGHRS and CDR2 is YFSETQ. The CDR3 is made up of 14 amino acids. Written as DNA, the CDR3 is TGCGCCAGCAGCTTACCGGGACAGGGGTATGAGCAGTTCTTC. Protein product: CASSLPGQGYEQFF.

The chain couples TRBV6-2 or TRBV6-3 to TRBJ1-5, with no clear D. This CDR3 has 12 residues. Germline V gives CDR1 MNHEY, CDR2 SVGEGT. Trimming left V 10 bases short and J 4 bases short, with 11 bases between. The CDR3 sequence: CAIRTPNQPQHF. In nucleotides, the CDR3 is TGTGCCATCCGCACCCCGAATCAGCCCCAGCATTTT.

This clonotype was seen ten or more times. V is TRBV12-3 or TRBV12-4 and J is TRBJ2-3; D is unclear. Trimming took off 6 bases at V and 5 bases at J, with 6 bases between the two ends. The CDR3 runs to 11 residues. CDR3 nucleotide sequence: TGTGCCAGCAGGGTCGTAGATACGCAGTATTTT. Translating it yields CASRVVDTQYF.

This clonotype appeared many times. The DNA of the CDR3 is TGCGCCAGCAGCTCCCGGGACCGCCCAGAGACCCAGTACTTC. Residues: CASSSRDRPETQYF. The chain recombines TRBV5-1 with TRBJ2-5; the D call may be TRBD1 or TRBD2 (5 bases each). V lost 3 bases and J 4 bases, leaving 13 bases between the germline ends. This CDR3 is 14 amino acids long. Germline CDR1 is SGHRS and CDR2 is YFSETQ.

This clonotype was recorded at least ten times. The rearrangement joins TRBV6-5 to TRBJ2-3; TRBD2 matches at 7 bases. Looked up from germline, CDR1 is MNHEY and CDR2 is SVGAGI. The length of the CDR3 is 15 residues. Trimming removed 0 bases from V and 6 bases from J; junction bases left unmatched: 6. The CDR3 reads CASSYSTVGRDTQYF. Here the CDR3 DNA reads TGTGCCAGCAGTTACTCTACTGTCGGGAGGGATACGCAGTATTTT.

This clonotype was counted a few times. The chain links TRBV7-2 to TRBJ2-5, with 7 bases matching TRBD1. This CDR3 is 15 amino acids long. Trimming took 2 bases from V and 2 from J; bases not matched to a gene: 5. In germline, CDR1 is SGHTA, CDR2 FQGNSA. The CDR3, as DNA: TGTGCCAGCAGCTTATCGACAGGGTGGCAAGAGACCCAGTACTTC. It translates to CASSLSTGWQETQYF.

The genes are TRBV6-2 or TRBV6-3 and TRBJ1-4, with 7 positions matching TRBD1. Germline trimming cut 2 bases from V and 5 bases from J; bases unmatched to any gene: 5. CDR1 and CDR2 from the germline V gene are MNHEY and SVGEGT. The CDR3 is 15 amino acids. CDR3: CASSYGGTVNEKLFF. The CDR3 bases are TGTGCCAGCAGTTACGGGGGGACAGTAAATGAAAAACTGTTTTTT.

This clonotype showed up many times. The V gene is TRBV27, the J gene TRBJ2-3, with unresolved D. V shed 5 bases and J shed 0 bases, with 9 bases lying between them. Germline V gene lookup returns CDR1 MNHEY and CDR2 SMNVEV (reference sequence). CDR3 size: 14 residues. The CDR3 reads CASSPQPSTDTQYF. CDR3 DNA: TGTGCCAGCAGTCCGCAACCTAGCACAGATACGCAGTATTTT.

This clonotype was seen ten or more times. The V and J genes are TRBV27 and TRBJ1-1; D is ambiguous. The V end was cut by 0 bases, the J end by 1 base, with 12 bases between. CDR3 length: 16 amino acids. Per the germline V gene, CDR1 is MNHEY and CDR2 is SMNVEV (reference sequence). CDR3 amino acids: CASSLSIAMKNTEAFF. The CDR3 DNA reads TGTGCCAGCAGTTTATCGATAGCGATGAAGAACACTGAAGCTTTCTTT.

Details on this clonotype: The final CDR3 position lacks the conserved phenylalanine or tryptophan, pointing to a likely read error. The gene calls are TRBV28 and TRBJ2-7, with TRBD1 identical over 8 bases. J lost 7 bases, V lost 3 bases, and 8 bases had no gene match. This CDR3 spans 14 amino acids. Germline V lookup: CDR1 MDHEN, CDR2 SYDVKM. The CDR3 region has the DNA TGTGCCAGCAGTTTGGCGGCAGGGGGCGGGGAGCAGTACTTG. Translating it yields CASSLAAGGGEQYL.

Many counts were recorded for this clonotype. The chain couples TRBV12-3 or TRBV12-4 to TRBJ1-5; possibly TRBD1 for D (5 bases). Trimming shortened V by 8 bases and J by 5 bases, and 22 bases separated the two germline ends. The CDR3 runs to 16 residues. DNA of the CDR3: TGTGCCAGCGGAGATGGGGGAGGAGGGCTCCATCAGCCCCAGCATTTT. Translating it yields CASGDGGGGLHQPQHF.

This clonotype was seen repeatedly, ten times or more. This sequence joins TRBV11-2 and TRBJ2-5; D is tentatively TRBD1 or TRBD2 (5 bases each). This CDR3 has 13 amino acids. The V and J ends lost 5 bases and 1 base respectively, with 8 bases between them. The germline gives CDR1 SGHAT, CDR2 FQNNGV. For the CDR3, the DNA is TGTGCCAGCAGCGTGGGACCCCAAGAGACCCAGTACTTC. It codes for CASSVGPQETQYF.

The chain recombines TRBV4-3 with TRBJ1-4; weak D call: TRBD1 (5 bases). Germline CDR1 reads LGHNA; CDR2 reads YSLEER. This CDR3 spans 14 amino acids. V was cut by 2 bases and J by 7 bases, with 11 bases left in between. CDR3 nucleotides: TGCGCCAGCAGCCAATTGGGGCAGACTGAAAAACTGTTTTTT. It is translated as CASSQLGQTEKLFF.

This clonotype appeared many times. V and J are TRBV7-6 and TRBJ1-1; D is uncertain. Trimming left V 2 bases short and J 7 bases short, with 8 bases between. Per the germline V gene, CDR1 is SGHVS and CDR2 is FNYEAQ. The CDR3 totals 12 residues. The CDR3 nucleotides are TGTGCCAGCAGCTTAAGAGGAGGTGAAGCTTTCTTT. Translating gives CASSLRGGEAFF.